These 21 T cell receptor beta chains originate from one sample sequenced in a study of T-cell reconstitution after alpha-beta-depleted transplantation in children. For TCRbeta, the library was prepared with unique molecular identifiers. TCRdb re-derived calls from the PCR reads in MiXCR, one entry per CDR3 protein. The table shows about 200,000 distinct CDR3 sequences, with roughly 8.1% occurring only once. The sequences come from PBMCs, mostly from graft donor cells, collected 360 days after TCRalphabeta/CD19-depleted stem cell transplant. Receptors originate from a male patient between 2 and 10 years old who had a stem cell transplant for acute myeloid leukemia, so the T cells may come from the graft donor.

This clonotype was seen only a few times. This chain connects TRBV20-1 to TRBJ2-5; a possible D gene is TRBD1 (6 bases). Trimming stripped 1 base from V and 1 base from J, with 13 bases between. CDR1 is DFQATT, CDR2 SNEGSKA, per germline (reference sequence). This CDR3 has 15 amino acids. The CDR3 nucleotides are TGCAGTGCTAGAGCGGGACAAAGGCTCCAAGAGACCCAGTACTTC. This sequence encodes CSARAGQRLQETQYF.

This clonotype was observed a few times. The V and J genes are TRBV6-1 and TRBJ2-7; a possible D gene is TRBD1 (6 bases). Trimming removed 6 bases at V and 0 bases at J, with 15 bases between. The length of the CDR3 is 15 residues. CDR1 is MNHNS, CDR2 SASEGT, per germline. The CDR3 bases are TGTGCCAGCAGGGGAAACAGGGAGAGCTCCTACGAGCAGTACTTC. This encodes CASRGNRESSYEQYF.

Points on this clonotype: This clone may be a read error of a much larger clone one base away. The chain is built from TRBV6-1 and TRBJ2-1, with TRBD1 identical over 7 bases. CDR3 length: 13 amino acids. Per the germline V gene, CDR1 is MNHNS and CDR2 is SASEGT. The J segment lost 7 bases and the V segment lost 10 bases, leaving 10 bases of the junction unmatched. For the CDR3, the DNA is TGTGCCATCAGACAAGACAGGGAGAATGAGCAGTTCTTC. Protein: CAIRQDRENEQFF.

This clonotype has more than one count but fewer than ten. V is TRBV4-2 and J is TRBJ2-1, with TRBD1 matching over 9 bases. V was clipped by 3 bases and J by 10 bases; unmatched bases: 7. Per the germline V gene, CDR1 is LGHNA and CDR2 is YNFKEQ. CDR3 size: 14 residues. CDR3 DNA sequence: TGTGCCAGCAGCCACCGAACAGGGGGCTGGGAGCAGTTCTTC. Translated: CASSHRTGGWEQFF.

This clonotype has at least ten counts. The chain links TRBV6-2 or TRBV6-3 to TRBJ2-7; the D gene is possibly TRBD1 (6 bases). This CDR3 comprises 15 residues. Germline values: CDR1 MNHEY, CDR2 SVGEGT. V shed 6 bases and J shed 3 bases, with 18 bases lying between them. CDR3 residues: CASRSQGKTYYEQYV. The CDR3 DNA sequence: TGTGCCAGCAGATCCCAGGGGAAGACTTACTACGAGCAGTACGTC.

This clonotype was recorded a few times. The V call is TRBV20-1, the J call TRBJ1-2; TRBD1 aligns across 9 bases. J lost 3 bases, V lost 4 bases, and 9 bases had no gene match. From germline, CDR1 is DFQATT and CDR2 SNEGSKA (reference sequence). The CDR3 spans 15 residues. The CDR3 here is CSAKKPGQGYYGYTF. DNA of the CDR3: TGCAGTGCTAAAAAACCGGGACAGGGTTACTATGGCTACACCTTC.

This clonotype was detected many times. This rearrangement joins TRBV28 to TRBJ1-2, with TRBD1 as a possible D gene (5 bases). Deletions cut 6 bases from V and 0 bases from J, with 11 bases between. This CDR3 comprises 14 residues. Germline V lookup: CDR1 MDHEN, CDR2 SYDVKM. In DNA, the CDR3 is TGTGCCAGCAGCACGTGGGGGGCTAACTATGGCTACACCTTC. Its protein product is CASSTWGANYGYTF.

This clonotype appeared many times. The chain couples TRBV5-6 to TRBJ2-7; TRBD1 is a possible D gene (6 bases). With 1 base removed from V and 6 bases from J, the gap between germline ends came to 11 bases. CDR3 length equals 13 residues. Looked up from germline, CDR1 is SGHDT and CDR2 is YYEEEE. CDR3 region: CASSLQGFLEQYF. DNA of the CDR3: TGTGCCAGCAGCTTGCAGGGGTTCCTCGAGCAGTACTTC. Full variable domain (missing parts from reference TRBV5-6 and TRBJ2-7): DAGVTQSPTHLIKTRGQQVTLRCSPKSGHDTVSWYQQALGQGPQFIFQYYEEEERQRGNFPDRFSGHQFPNYSSELNVNALLLGDSALYLCASSLQGFLEQYFGPGTRLTVT.

V is TRBV20-1 and J is TRBJ1-5, with TRBD1 matching 7 bases. CDR1 DFQATT and CDR2 SNEGSKA come from the germline V gene (reference sequence). V lost 3 bases to trimming and J lost 7 bases; unmatched junction nucleotides: 12. CDR3 size: 15 residues. CDR3 residues: CSAREGAGRHQPQHF. As DNA, the CDR3 is TGCAGTGCTAGGGAGGGGGCGGGGCGCCACCAGCCCCAGCATTTT.

This clonotype was seen at least ten times. The gene calls are TRBV20-1 and TRBJ2-1; D may be TRBD2 (5 bases). CDR1 is DFQATT and CDR2 is SNEGSKA in the germline V gene (reference sequence). Trimming pared 7 bases from V and 7 bases from J, leaving 14 bases between. The CDR3 contains 12 residues. CDR3 sequence reads: CSVVEGWNEQFF. In nucleotides, the CDR3 is TGCAGTGTGGTAGAGGGCTGGAATGAGCAGTTCTTC.

J is TRBJ2-7 and V is TRBV6-4; D unclear. Germline values: CDR1 MRHNA, CDR2 SNTAGT. Trimming removed 4 bases from V and 4 bases from J, with 14 bases in between. The CDR3 runs 14 residues. In nucleotides, the CDR3 is TGTGCCAGCAGTGCATCGACCGCGCGGTACGAGCAGTACGTC. Protein sequence: CASSASTARYEQYV.

The rearrangement joins TRBV4-1 to TRBJ1-2; TRBD1 might be the D (5 bases). Germline CDR1 is MGHRA and CDR2 is YSYEKL. Trimming stripped 1 base from V and 6 bases from J, with 6 bases between. The CDR3 extends over 12 amino acids. CDR3 sequence: CASSQGGNGYTF. The DNA of the CDR3 is TGCGCCAGCAGCCAAGGGGGGAATGGCTACACCTTC.

This clonotype was recorded a few times. The chain uses TRBV18 and TRBJ1-2; 7 positions agree with TRBD1. Germline CDR1 KGHSH, CDR2 LQKENI. V trimming: 4 bases; J trimming: 0 bases; junction bases outside the gene matches: 5. The CDR3 is 15 residues long. CDR3 in DNA: TGTGCCAGCTCACTAGAGACAGGGTCTAACTATGGCTACACCTTC. This gives the protein CASSLETGSNYGYTF.

This clonotype was detected many times. The chain joins TRBV2 to TRBJ2-3, with 12 bases identical to TRBD2. This CDR3 has 15 residues. After removal of 7 bases from V and 4 bases from J, the junction contained 6 bases not matched to a gene. The germline V gene encodes CDR1 SNHLY and CDR2 FYNNEI. In nucleotides, the CDR3 is TGTGCCAGCATTTTAACTAGCGGGGGGCCAGATACGCAGTATTTT. It translates to CASILTSGGPDTQYF.

This clonotype has a count of ten or more. The chain is built from TRBV20-1 and TRBJ2-4, with 8 bases lining up with TRBD2. Germline V CDR1 and CDR2: DFQATT, SNEGSKA (reference sequence). The CDR3 runs to 15 residues. J gave up 0 bases and V 6 bases, and 7 bases lay outside the gene matches. The CDR3 reads CSAPRGGLAKNIQYF. CDR3 DNA sequence: TGCAGTGCCCCCCGGGGGGGTTTAGCCAAAAACATTCAGTACTTC.

This clonotype was seen a handful of times. The V call is TRBV6-5, the J call TRBJ1-2, with 9 positions matching TRBD1. V was pared by 7 bases and J by 7 bases, with 13 bases of the junction left unmatched. This CDR3 is 15 amino acids long. Germline V gene data show CDR1 as MNHEY and CDR2 as SVGAGI. The CDR3 protein is CASTLYSDRGSGYTF. For the CDR3, the DNA is TGTGCCAGCACGCTCTATTCCGACAGGGGGTCTGGCTACACCTTC.

This clonotype was picked up a small number of times. CDR3 sequence (DNA): TGTGCCAGCAGCTTAAAGCGGGAGGGCCCTCGGGATGAGCAGTTCTTC. This sequence encodes CASSLKREGPRDEQFF. The chain links TRBV5-6 to TRBJ2-1; 10 nucleotides match TRBD2. Per the germline V gene, CDR1 is SGHDT and CDR2 is YYEEEE. Trimming took 2 bases from V and 8 from J; bases not matched to a gene: 10. The CDR3 sequence is 16 residues long.

This clonotype was observed a few times. This chain links TRBV11-3 with TRBJ2-3; no definite D call. CDR1 and CDR2 (germline): SGHNT, YENEEA. The CDR3 sequence is 13 residues long. The V end lost 5 bases, the J end lost 7 bases, and 13 bases lay between the germline ends. This chain's CDR3 is CASSRILGNTQYF. The CDR3 DNA reads TGTGCCAGCAGCCGAATTTTGGGGAATACGCAGTATTTT.

This clonotype was found a few times. J is TRBJ2-3 and V is TRBV7-2, with 8 bases matching TRBD2. The V gene's germline CDR1 is SGHTA and CDR2 FQGNSA. The CDR3 extends over 16 amino acids. Trimming cost V 3 bases and J 4 bases; bases outside gene matches: 9. The CDR3 here is CASSFEPGTRADTQYF. The CDR3 DNA follows: TGTGCCAGCAGCTTTGAGCCCGGGACTAGGGCAGATACGCAGTATTTT. The complete variable domain, with remaining parts taken from reference TRBV7-2 and TRBJ2-3, reads GAGVSQSPSNKVTEKGKDVELRCDPISGHTALYWYRQSLGQGLEFLIYFQGNSAPDKSGLPSDRFSAERTGGSVSTLTIQRTQQEDSAVYLCASSFEPGTRADTQYFGPGTRLTVL.

This chain joins TRBV5-8 and TRBJ2-3, with D possibly being TRBD2 (5 bases). CDR1 is SGHTS, CDR2 YDEGEE, per germline. The CDR3 spans 16 residues. The V gene lost 4 bases and the J gene lost 1 base, with 16 bases spanning the gap. The CDR3 protein is CASSGVGGSRTDTQYF. DNA of the CDR3: TGTGCCAGCAGCGGAGTAGGCGGGTCTCGCACAGATACGCAGTATTTT. The whole variable domain, remainder taken from reference TRBV5-8 and TRBJ2-3, is EAGVTQSPTHLIKTRGQQATLRCSPISGHTSVYWYQQALGLGLQFLLWYDEGEERNRGNFPPRFSGRQFPNYSSELNVNALELEDSALYLCASSGVGGSRTDTQYFGPGTRLTVL.

This clonotype has more than one count but fewer than ten. The V and J genes are TRBV25-1 and TRBJ2-7; D tentatively reads TRBD1 or TRBD2 (9 bases each). CDR1 is MGHDK and CDR2 is SYGVNS in the germline V gene. V was clipped by 8 bases and J by 3 bases, with 20 bases between them. This CDR3 is built from 15 residues. DNA of the CDR3: TGTGCCAGCTCAAGCGGGGGGACAGGGTTCTACGAGCAGTACTTC. Translation: CASSSGGTGFYEQYF.